This TCR beta chain was observed in a study of cytomegalovirus exposure and HLA in healthy donors (dated 2017 in TCRdb). For the study in its entirety: In an earlier analysis of approximately 640 of the donors, approximately 300 Gb of sequence data and approximately 120 million unique TCR beta sequences from approximately 180 million T cells were reported. About 300 gigabases of sequencing data and tens of millions of unique TCR sequences made up an early release that covered 640 HLA-typed donors. Among the roughly 390 genotyped donors, around 79% belonged to the genetic ancestry cluster associated with self-reported Caucasian donors. The study aimed to test whether signatures of past pathogen exposure could be identified by cataloging public T cell receptors. The study used immunosequencing to profile the T cell repertoires of approximately 640 subjects and linked those repertoires to cytomegalovirus serostatus. A separate validation cohort of roughly 130 different subjects was used in addition to the approximately 640-subject first cohort. The study combined high-throughput TCR immunosequencing, statistical association of individual TCRs with disease status, and machine learning to predict cytomegalovirus infection status. A later analysis re-examined previously published TCR beta repertoires from roughly 650 donors and added high-resolution HLA genotyping to investigate patterns of TCR occurrence. The later analysis used no new phenotypic data to find candidate immune exposures, relying instead on TCR beta sequences and their occurrence across donors. In an earlier analysis of more than 550 of the donors, high-throughput TCR beta sequencing was used to judge whether each TCR beta V gene segment behaved as functional or pseudogenic. Donor age, sex, ethnicity and CMV serostatus were compiled alongside the repertoire data. A later genetic analysis took genome-wide SNP genotypes for 398 of the 666 donors and used that subset as a discovery cohort. All discovery cohort repertoires had been generated on a single sequencing platform. HLA typing included class I and class II loci at four-digit resolution. Typing coverage varied by locus: roughly 620-640 donors for A, B, C, DRB1 and DQB1; 522 for DQA1; more than 600 for DPA1; about 450 for DPB1. Because of strong linkage in the cohort, roughly five DR-DQ haplotypes were treated as single units for association and clustering. On average, roughly 240,000 unique TCR beta nucleotide sequences were sequenced per donor among 398 genotyped donors of the cohort, with 15% to 20% of those sequences being non-productive. On the study overall, not on this receptor specifically: Compared with the approximately 600-donor mean, donors in an Asian-associated ancestry cluster had fewer N-insertions in productive TCRs, according to a later genetic analysis. In both the original and validation cohorts, the classifier was reported to diagnose cytomegalovirus status with high specificity and sensitivity. The study gave a list of about 150 TCR beta chains associated with cytomegalovirus. A later analysis associated 15,000 or so TCR beta sequences with specific HLA alleles at a false discovery rate of 0.05. Only TCR beta chains were sequenced in this cohort, and the absence of alpha or paired-chain data limited detectable features. The authors suggested that the approach could potentially be generalized to other disease states and immunological phenotypes. When HLA alleles, especially DR and DQ, strongly co-occurred, attributing TCR associations to individual alleles was difficult. Some 15 rarely observed V segments, including chromosome 9 orphons, were excluded from the earlier analysis of about 610 of the donors because counts were too low. Most CMV-associated TCR beta chains appeared to be HLA-restricted in a later analysis, and the HLA associations seemed to be driven largely by CMV exposure. In a later analysis, HLA-associated TCR beta chains showed more clonal expansion and lower generation probabilities than non-associated chains that were equally common. While some public TCRs were present in many individuals, most TCR sequences turned up only very rarely across donors. Because some donors lacked HLA typing at each locus, the association tests relied only on the typed subset. According to a later analysis, TCR association rates differed among HLA loci, with DRB1 alleles showing the most associated TCRs and HLA-C alleles showing the fewest. Correlated functional status among segregating V segments might be attributable to linkage disequilibrium, but an unknown experimental factor could not be ruled out. In a later genetic analysis, a missense DCLRE1C variant was associated with V-gene and J-gene trimming of TCR beta chains, and the association was replicated in an independent cohort. A further reported finding was that TCR beta sequences accurately predicted the HLA-A and HLA-B alleles for most subjects in the first cohort. The presence/absence analyses assumed that sequencing depth was roughly uniform across donors, and that assumption may not be true. An earlier analysis of approximately 540 of the donors showed that most TCR beta V segments appeared in productive rearrangements either about 87% or about 30% of the time, which broadly matched IMGT annotations. CMV serostatus was the only immune exposure information available for the cohort. A later analysis reported that several top co-occurrence clusters appeared linked to parvovirus B19, influenza, CMV and Epstein-Barr virus. Three of the identified cytomegalovirus-associated TCR beta chains were confirmed in vitro to be specific for cytomegalovirus antigens. Some IMGT-functional V segments, including TRBV6-2 and TRBV6-3, could not be told apart with the 87-base-pair reads, so those segments were excluded. A cluster of highly shared sequence variants was judged likely to represent a technical artifact of the sequencing pipeline.

Libraries came from the immunoSEQ multiplex PCR assay. The multiplex PCR relied on a mix of 60 forward primers for TCR Vbeta segments and 13 reverse primers for TCR Jbeta segments. The CDR3 region of rearranged TCR beta genes was amplified from genomic DNA by a multiplex PCR assay. On the Illumina HiSeq System, the amplified TCR beta libraries were sequenced as 87-base-pair reads. The authors' analysis ran thus. A later analysis tallied about 77 million unique TCR beta chains across the 650 to 750 repertoires, and approximately 11 million of those chains were shared by two or more donors. Raw reads were error-corrected and collapsed into unique sequences with a nearest-neighbor algorithm that merged closely related sequences to remove PCR and sequencing errors. CDR3 sequences were aligned to IMGT reference sequences to assign V, D and J gene segments. Each retained sequence needed at least a six-nucleotide match to both a V gene segment and a J gene segment. A rearrangement counted as productive if the CDR3 had no stop codons and remained in frame with V and J, and every other rearrangement counted as non-productive. Following IMGT convention, CDR3 was defined as the stretch from the second conserved V-encoded cysteine up to the conserved J-encoded phenylalanine. Sequences without an unambiguous match to a single V gene segment were excluded from the earlier analysis of a few hundred of the donors. In an earlier analysis of some 590 of the donors, a V segment was called functional when productive rearrangements were above 56.7%, and segregating when the standard deviation between donors exceeded 5%. A statistical classification framework was developed to diagnose cytomegalovirus status using the catalog of TCR beta chain sequences. In a later analysis, V and J genes were assigned by comparing TCR nucleotide sequences against IMGT/GENE-DB human TR gene sequences. A later analysis assigned CDR3 sequences and most-parsimonious VDJ recombination scenarios with the TCRdist pipeline. In a later analysis, every TCR beta chain was defined by the combination of its CDR3 amino acid sequence and its V-gene family, and reads without a unique V-gene family were dropped. In a later analysis, approximately 590 highly shared, low-generation-probability nucleotide sequences were removed to address suspected cross-contamination and a sequencing artifact. In a later analysis, a clonal expansion index for each public chain was calculated from normalized within-repertoire ranks of inferred template counts. Generation probabilities in a later analysis came from a VDJ recombination model fitted to out-of-frame rearrangements, and those results were checked against IGoR. In a later analysis, TCR-TCR, TCR-HLA and TCR-CMV co-occurrence was scored with hypergeometric tests, and a repertoire-size bias correction was applied to TCR pairs. To estimate false discovery rates, a later analysis permuted the HLA or CMV assignments 20 times. In a later analysis, co-occurring TCRs were grouped using DBSCAN, and TCRdist sequence similarity was added for clustering within HLA-allele-positive subsets. Co-occurrence clustering excluded repertoires with fewer than 30,000 or more than 120,000 public chains, plus five with anomalous nucleotide sharing. TCRdb limited this immuneACCESS table to in-frame rearrangements with V and J called. A share of clones is missing; checked studies link under half to unresolved V genes, and the rest is unexplained. V, J and clone size reflect that table, while D and trimming were determined from the DNA. In this sample the table shows about 76,000 clones, approximately 72% of which occur a single time. Of the sample, 8.5% to 14% falls within the top ten clones.

The CDR3 measures 12 amino acids from cysteine to phenylalanine. Only the CDR3 region is kept as DNA, spanning 36 bases read in frame from base 1. The junction carries 9 bases between V and J, which are trimmed by 8 bases and 2 bases respectively. The germline V gene gives CDR1 as MNHEY and CDR2 as SVGAGI. In total, approximately 690 healthy bone marrow donors made up the cohort. All cohort members were sampled while nominally healthy, although unrecorded immune exposures were likely present. The donor tested CMV seropositive, placing the donor among the 250 to 350 seropositive members of the cohort. A peripheral blood sample was provided by each donor, and peripheral blood mononuclear cells were used for TCR beta sequencing. The Qiagen DNeasy Blood Extraction Kit was used to extract genomic DNA from the blood cell samples. This clone was recorded once. The antigen it recognizes is unknown. Base-call qualities are not available, and no considerably larger clone is one nucleotide away.

This receptor chain uses TRBV6-5 and TRBJ1-2, with a weak D call of TRBD1 (6 bases match). This TCR came from a woman between 40 and 55 years old in good health and CMV-seropositive. Input material: PBMCs. In nucleotide form, the sequence is TGTGCCAGCGGGGGGGCCAACTATGGCTACACCTTC. This yields the protein CASGGANYGYTF.